A selection of T cell receptor beta chains follows, all from one sample in a study of blood T cell repertoires in COVID-19. TCRdb's copy holds only in-frame clones and misses some; the assay was immunoSEQ multiplex PCR. The sample shows around 290,000 clones, about 89% of them seen only once. Material: peripheral blood. The receptor source for this set is a man aged 40-50 years with acute or convalescent COVID-19. Both conserved end residues are part of each CDR3. D genes are given only for firm matches. The size of a clone is reported for some rows only, either as once, few or many, or as a class for expanded clones.

size	J	D	V	DNA	CDR3
.	TRBJ2-2	TRBD1	TRBV2	TGTGCCAGCAGGACAGGGGTTTCGAACACCGGGGAGCTGTTTTTT	CASRTGVSNTGELFF
.	TRBJ1-5	.	TRBV10-2	TGCGCCAGCAGTGCCGGGATCAATCAGCCCCAGCATTTT	CASSAGINQPQHF
.	TRBJ2-2	.	TRBV11-2	TGTGCCAGCAGCTACTATCCCCCCCCGAACACCGGGGAGCTGTTTTTT	CASSYYPPPNTGELFF
.	TRBJ1-2	TRBD1	TRBV6-5	TGTGCCAGTCGGACAGGGGGCAGAGGCTACACCTTC	CASRTGGRGYTF
.	TRBJ2-5	.	TRBV7-9	TGTGCCAGCAGCCAGACAGACACATCGCCCCAGTACTTC	CASSQTDTSPQYF
.	TRBJ1-1	.	TRBV9	TGTGCCAGCAGTCCCGAGGGTCCCCAGAAAGCTTTCTTT	CASSPEGPQKAFF
.	TRBJ2-1	TRBD2	TRBV7-3	TGTGCCAGCAGCTTAAACGCGGGGGACTCCTACAATGAGCAGTTCTTC	CASSLNAGDSYNEQFF
.	TRBJ2-1	.	TRBV5-1	TGCGCCAGCAGCTTGTTACAGGTCAATGAGCAGTTCTTC	CASSLLQVNEQFF
.	TRBJ1-4	TRBD1	TRBV6-1	TGTGCCAGCAGTTTTCGAGGGGGCGCTAATGAAAAACTGTTTTTT	CASSFRGGANEKLFF
.	TRBJ1-4	TRBD1	TRBV2	TGTGCCAGCAGTTCTCTGACAGGGGATGAAAAACTGTTTTTT	CASSSLTGDEKLFF
.	TRBJ1-4	.	TRBV3-1/TRBV3-2	TGTGCCAGCAGCCAATGGAGACCTGGAAATGAAAAACTGTTTTTT	CASSQWRPGNEKLFF
.	TRBJ2-1	.	TRBV5-6	TGTGCCAGCAGCTTGGTCGACCTAGGCCAGTGGGTCAATGAGCAGTTCTTC	CASSLVDLGQWVNEQFF
.	TRBJ1-6	.	TRBV30	TGTGCCGGGGTTGGACAGTATAATTCACCCCTCCACTTT	CAGVGQYNSPLHF
.	TRBJ1-2	.	TRBV9	TGTGCCAGCAGCGTAGAAGGGACATCTAACTATGGCTACACCTTC	CASSVEGTSNYGYTF
.	TRBJ2-4	.	TRBV6-5	TGTGCCAGCAGTTCCAGGGGCGAAAACATTCAGTACTTC	CASSSRGENIQYF
.	TRBJ1-5	.	TRBV12-3/TRBV12-4	TGTGCCAGCAGTTGGGGGGAAGGTCAGCCCCAGCATTTT	CASSWGEGQPQHF
.	TRBJ1-1	.	TRBV7-8	TGTGCCAGCAGCTTTTTATCCCTCCCTGAAGCTTTCTTT	CASSFLSLPEAFF
once	TRBJ2-7	TRBD2	TRBV7-9	TGTGCCAGCAGCAGAGCGGGGGGAGGCTACGAGCAGTACTTC	CASSRAGGGYEQYF
.	TRBJ2-7	.	TRBV19	TGTGCCAGTAGTGACGAGGGGGCCTACGAGCAGTACTTC	CASSDEGAYEQYF
.	TRBJ2-1	TRBD1	TRBV12-5	TGTGCTAGTGGTTTGGTACAGGGGAGCTCCTACAATGAGCAGTTCTTC	CASGLVQGSSYNEQFF
.	TRBJ1-2	TRBD1	TRBV7-9	TGTGCCAGCAGCTTAGAACGGGCAGGGGGTAAGGGCTACACCTTC	CASSLERAGGKGYTF
.	TRBJ2-7	TRBD1	TRBV9	TGTGCCAGCAGCGTAGGAGGACAGGGGGACTACGAGCAGTACTTC	CASSVGGQGDYEQYF
.	TRBJ2-3	TRBD2	TRBV4-1	TGCGCCAGCAGCCAAGGGGCGGGGGGGCCGCCAGATACGCAGTATTTT	CASSQGAGGPPDTQYF
.	TRBJ1-5	.	TRBV5-1	TGCGCCAGCAGCTTGGGGGGCACACGAAATCAGCCCCAGCATTTT	CASSLGGTRNQPQHF
.	TRBJ1-6	.	TRBV7-9	TGTGCCAATGGGAGGAACTTAAATACAAGCTCCTATAATTCACCCCTCCACTTT	CANGRNLNTSSYNSPLHF
.	TRBJ1-1	.	TRBV15	TGTGCCACCAGCAGGTTGAAGACGGGGACTGAAGCTTTCTTT	CATSRLKTGTEAFF
.	TRBJ2-7	.	TRBV6-5	TGTGCCAGTGGACAGAGCTACGAGCAGTACTTC	CASGQSYEQYF
.	TRBJ1-2	.	TRBV5-4	TGTGCCAGCAGCTTGGTTGACAGCTATGGCTACACCTTC	CASSLVDSYGYTF
.	TRBJ1-3	TRBD1	TRBV29-1	TGCAGCGTTGAAGGGGACAGGGGGCAAGGAAACACCATATATTTT	CSVEGDRGQGNTIYF
.	TRBJ1-4	TRBD1	TRBV7-8	TGTGCCAGCAGCTTAGTAGGGACAGCGGGTGAAAAACTGTTTTTT	CASSLVGTAGEKLFF
.	TRBJ2-1	.	TRBV11-3	TGTGCCAGCAGCAAACAATTAGAGGATGAGCAGTTCTTC	CASSKQLEDEQFF
.	TRBJ1-6	TRBD1	TRBV10-3	TGTGCCATCACCAGGGGACAGAATTCACCCCTCCACTTT	CAITRGQNSPLHF
few	TRBJ1-6	.	TRBV7-2	TGTGCCAGCAGCTTAGAGAGGATTAGCTCCTATAATTCACCCCTCCACTTT	CASSLERISSYNSPLHF
.	TRBJ1-6	TRBD1	TRBV19	TGTGCCAGTAGAGAACCGGGACAGCTAAATTCACCCCTCCACTTT	CASREPGQLNSPLHF
.	TRBJ2-7	TRBD1	TRBV6-6	TGTGCCAGCAGTTACGGGACAGGCGTCGAGCAGTACTTC	CASSYGTGVEQYF
.	TRBJ2-1	.	TRBV7-2	TGTGCCATACGGACACCCAAGCAGTTCTTC	CAIRTPKQFF
.	TRBJ1-1	TRBD1	TRBV4-2	TGTGCCAGCAGCCAAATCACAGGGGGAAATATGAACACTGAAGCTTTCTTT	CASSQITGGNMNTEAFF
.	TRBJ1-2	.	TRBV6-2/TRBV6-3	TGTGCCAGCAGTGGTTCAGGGTATTATGGCTACACCTTC	CASSGSGYYGYTF
.	TRBJ1-1	.	TRBV18	TGTGCCAGCTCACCCATCGGGGGGGACACTGAAGCTTTCTTT	CASSPIGGDTEAFF